This TCR beta chain was documented in a study of shared clonotypes between healthy human individuals. The team ran DNA from unsorted PBMCs on ten immunoSEQ deep assay plates for sequencing. TCRdb's table, derived via immunoSEQ multiplex PCR, lists solely in-frame clones and lacks some. The table records about 460,000 clones, roughly four fifths of them present only once. The clonotype comes from a woman between 35 and 50 years old in good health. Some clones in this sample may be carry-over from other donors' samples. Material: PBMCs.

CDR3 sequence (DNA): TGTGCCAGCAGCTTAGTGTTCGGCGCGGGCTACGAGCAGTACTTC. As protein: CASSLVFGAGYEQYF. The chain links TRBV7-9 to TRBJ2-7; D perhaps matches TRBD2 (5 bases). CDR3 length: 15 amino acids. The V gene's germline CDR1 is SEHNR and CDR2 FQNEAQ (reference sequence). Trimming shortened V by 1 base and J by 3 bases, and 13 bases separated the two germline ends.